These 24 T cell receptor beta chains came from one sample sequenced in a study of T cells in Graves' hyperthyroidism and ophthalmopathy. TCR beta CDR3 region amplification was performed from RNA transcripts. A first-round RT-PCR of the TCR CDR3 used the HTBI primer set. TCRdb analysed the multiplex PCR reads with MiXCR anew, one entry per CDR3 protein. The sample shows fewer than 650,000 distinct CDR3 sequences, 12% to 15% of them seen only once. Sequencing was performed on blood. These receptors all stem from a woman in her forties with Graves' hyperthyroidism.

In its sample, this clonotype was seen many times. The V gene is TRBV20-1, the J gene TRBJ2-1; 9 nucleotides align to TRBD2. The CDR3 covers 15 residues. From germline, CDR1 is DFQATT and CDR2 SNEGSKA (reference sequence). V lost 3 bases to trimming and J lost 0 bases; unmatched junction nucleotides: 3. CDR3 coding DNA: TGCAGTGCTAGTCCAGCGGGGGGCTCCTACAATGAGCAGTTCTTC. This translates into CSASPAGGSYNEQFF.

This clonotype appeared many times. CDR3 bases: TGTGCCAGCAGTTCCGACTGGATGAACACTGAAGCTTTCTTT. It codes for CASSSDWMNTEAFF. The rearrangement joins TRBV6-1 to TRBJ1-1; D not certain. Deletions cut 5 bases from V and 0 bases from J, with 10 bases between. This CDR3 comprises 14 residues. Germline-derived CDR1 and CDR2 are MNHNS and SASEGT.

In its sample, this clonotype was seen many times. The chain recombines TRBV7-3 with TRBJ1-1; 9 bases match TRBD1. This CDR3 has 14 residues. With 2 bases clipped from V and 4 bases from J, the junction kept 2 bases outside the gene matches. Germline V CDR1 and CDR2: SGHTA, FQGTGA. CDR3: CASSLDRGTTEAFF. DNA of the CDR3: TGTGCCAGCAGCTTAGACAGGGGGACCACTGAAGCTTTCTTT.

In this sample, this clonotype turned up many times. The CDR3 sequence is CASSPVPGVVGNEQFF. The CDR3, as DNA: TGCGCCAGCAGCCCCGTGCCGGGAGTGGTCGGCAATGAGCAGTTCTTC. The rearrangement links TRBV5-1 to TRBJ2-1; possibly TRBD2 for D (6 bases). The length of the CDR3 is 16 residues. CDR1 is SGHRS, CDR2 YFSETQ, per germline. V lost 4 bases to trimming and J lost 6 bases, with 20 bases between them.

This clonotype was seen at least ten times. The chain employs TRBV28 and TRBJ2-7; possibly TRBD1 for D (6 bases). This CDR3 region has 14 residues. The germline V and J ends were trimmed by 6 bases and 2 bases, with 14 bases remaining between them. Looked up from germline, CDR1 is MDHEN and CDR2 is SYDVKM. CDR3 residues: CASSFWDIAYEQYF. In nucleotides, the CDR3 is TGTGCCAGCAGCTTCTGGGACATCGCCTACGAGCAGTACTTC.

The rearrangement links TRBV19 to TRBJ1-6; D call uncertain. CDR3 size: 15 residues. CDR1 is LNHDA and CDR2 is SQIVND in the germline V gene (reference sequence). Trimming cost V 5 bases and J 6 bases, with 14 bases left between them. CDR3 in amino acids: CASSPRGGINSPLHF. In nucleotides, the CDR3 is TGTGCCAGTAGTCCGCGCGGCGGAATTAATTCACCCCTCCACTTT.

This clonotype was recorded only once. The junction does not match germline at one end; this may be a read error. V is TRBV28 and J is TRBJ2-7; 16 nucleotides agree with TRBD2. This CDR3 is 18 amino acids long. Germline V gives CDR1 MDHEN, CDR2 SYDVKM. CDR3 in DNA: TGTGCCAGCAGTGAGACCCCGGGACTAGCGGGAGGGCCTCGCGAGCAGTATTTC. This gives the protein CASSETPGLAGGPREQYF.

The chain links TRBV27 to TRBJ2-7; D is unresolved. Looked up from germline, CDR1 is MNHEY and CDR2 is SMNVEV (reference sequence). V lost 6 bases to trimming and J lost 2 bases, with 11 bases between them. This CDR3 comprises 13 residues. CDR3 region: CASSLLPTYEQYF. For the CDR3, the DNA is TGTGCCAGCAGCCTTCTGCCTACCTACGAGCAGTACTTC.

This clonotype came up many times. The chain uses TRBV12-3 or TRBV12-4 and TRBJ2-7; a weak D match, TRBD1 (6 bases). Trimming removed 6 bases at V and 3 bases at J, with 24 bases between. This CDR3 comprises 17 residues. CDR3 residues: CASRARELTGWDYEQYF. CDR3 nucleotides: TGTGCCAGCAGAGCCAGAGAGCTCACAGGGTGGGACTACGAGCAGTACTTC.

The rearrangement links TRBV11-1 to TRBJ2-1; possibly TRBD2 for D (6 bases). CDR3 length: 15 residues. Trimming removed 3 bases from V and 8 bases from J, with 17 bases in between. Germline assignment: CDR1 SGHAT and CDR2 FQDESV (reference sequence). Here the CDR3 DNA reads TGTGCCAGCAGCTTGCGAGGAGGGAGAAAGGATGAGCAGTTCTTC. Its translation: CASSLRGGRKDEQFF.

The chain is built from TRBV20-1 and TRBJ2-3; 10 bases are a match to TRBD2. V was clipped by 6 bases and J by 0 bases; unmatched bases: 6. This CDR3 comprises 15 residues. Germline V CDR1 and CDR2: DFQATT, SNEGSKA (reference sequence). The chain's CDR3 is CSARTSGASTDTQYF. In DNA, the CDR3 is TGCAGTGCGAGGACTAGCGGAGCTAGCACAGATACGCAGTATTTT.

The chain links TRBV30 to TRBJ2-7; D remains ambiguous. Between the trimmed V and J ends, which lost 6 bases and 1 base, there was a span of 19 bases. The CDR3 has 15 residues. The germline gives CDR1 GTSNPN, CDR2 SVGIG (reference sequence). CDR3 amino acids: CACQEDGRISYEQYF. CDR3 bases: TGTGCCTGCCAAGAGGACGGACGGATTTCCTACGAGCAGTACTTC. Based on the CDR3 plus reference TRBV30 and TRBJ2-7, the full variable domain is SQTIHQWPATLVQPVGSPLSLECTVEGTSNPNLYWYRQAAGRGLQLLFYSVGIGQISSEVPQNLSASRPQDRQFILSSKKLLLSDSGFYLCACQEDGRISYEQYFGPGTRLTVT.

This chain connects TRBV11-2 to TRBJ1-2; 7 nucleotides line up with TRBD1. The ends lost 5 bases at V and 3 bases at J; junction bases unmatched: 9. The CDR3 contains 15 residues. Germline V gene data show CDR1 as SGHAT and CDR2 as FQNNGV. The chain's CDR3 is CASSARRGQDYGYTF. DNA for the CDR3: TGTGCCAGCAGCGCCCGGCGAGGACAGGACTATGGCTACACCTTC.

This clonotype was counted a few times. This rearrangement joins TRBV4-2 to TRBJ2-2; 9 bases match TRBD2. The CDR3 length is 17 residues. The germline CDR1 and CDR2 sequences are LGHNA and YNFKEQ. J was trimmed by 6 bases and V by 1 base; bases with no gene match: 9. CDR3 protein: CASSQGASGTGAGELFF. The CDR3 region has the DNA TGTGCCAGCAGCCAAGGGGCTAGCGGGACGGGGGCCGGGGAGCTGTTTTTT.

Ten or more counts support this clonotype. J is TRBJ2-2 and V is TRBV6-2 or TRBV6-3, with D unclear. The V gene lost 7 bases and the J gene lost 0 bases, with 9 bases spanning the gap. Germline V CDR1 and CDR2: MNHEY, SVGEGT. CDR3 length equals 14 residues. CDR3 amino acids: CASTLRPNTGELFF. CDR3 in DNA: TGTGCCAGCACCCTTAGACCGAACACCGGGGAGCTGTTTTTT.

There are many counts of this clonotype. The genes are TRBV4-1 and TRBJ2-7, with 7 positions matching TRBD1. Trimming cost V 0 bases and J 1 base; bases outside gene matches: 3. The CDR3 is 15 amino acids. CDR1 and CDR2 from the germline V gene are MGHRA and YSYEKL. CDR3 amino acids: CASSQDRGWSYEQYF. DNA of the CDR3: TGCGCCAGCAGCCAAGACAGGGGGTGGTCCTACGAGCAGTACTTC.

This clonotype has ten or more counts. The V and J genes are TRBV27 and TRBJ2-5; 10 bases match TRBD1. This CDR3 has 15 amino acids. Germline loops: CDR1 MNHEY, CDR2 SMNVEV (reference sequence). V lost 6 bases to trimming and J lost 5 bases; unmatched junction nucleotides: 9. The CDR3 here is CASSETGGSWETQYF. For the CDR3, the DNA is TGTGCCAGCAGCGAGACAGGGGGCTCTTGGGAGACCCAGTACTTC.

The CDR3 coding sequence is TGCGCCAGCAGCCCTACCTCCCCAGGGGGCGATCAGTATTTT. Protein product: CASSPTSPGGDQYF. The rearrangement links TRBV5-1 to TRBJ2-3; 8 bases are a match to TRBD1. Per germline, CDR1 SGHRS and CDR2 YFSETQ. Trimming cost V 4 bases and J 12 bases; bases outside gene matches: 13. This CDR3 spans 14 amino acids. Full variable domain (remainder filled in from reference TRBV5-1 and TRBJ2-3): KAGVTQTPRYLIKTRGQQVTLSCSPISGHRSVSWYQQTPGQGLQFLFEYFSETQRNKGNFPGRFSGRQFSNSRSEMNVSTLELGDSALYLCASSPTSPGGDQYFGPGTRLTVL.

Of note for this clonotype: Germline is not matched at one junction end, which may reflect a read error. The genes are TRBV2 and TRBJ2-3; D may be TRBD1 or TRBD2 (5 bases each). The CDR3 totals 15 residues. Germline V gene data show CDR1 as SNHLY and CDR2 as FYNNEI. CDR3 loop: CDSSAGLALTDTQYF. The CDR3 DNA reads as TGTGACAGCAGTGCAGGGCTAGCCCTCACAGATACGCAGTATTTT. Looking up the rest from reference TRBV2 and TRBJ2-3 gives the full variable domain: EPEVTQTPSHQVTQMGQEVILRCVPISNHLYFYWYRQILGQKVEFLVSFYNNEISEKSEIFDDQFSVERPDGSNFTLKIRSTKLEDSAMYFCDSSAGLALTDTQYFGPGTRLTVL.

This clonotype was observed at least ten times. V gene TRBV7-8 combines with J gene TRBJ1-1, with D possibly being TRBD1 (5 bases). Germline V CDR1 and CDR2: SGHVS, FQNEAQ. The length of the CDR3 is 14 residues. Trimming pared 2 bases from V and 1 base from J, leaving 8 bases between. CDR3 in amino acids: CASSLKTGNTEAFF. The CDR3 region has the DNA TGTGCCAGCAGCTTAAAAACAGGGAACACTGAAGCTTTCTTT.

This clonotype was counted between two and nine times. V is TRBV20-1 and J is TRBJ1-5, with D perhaps matching TRBD1 (5 bases). CDR1 DFQATT and CDR2 SNEGSKA come from the germline V gene (reference sequence). This CDR3 has 15 residues. The V and J ends lost 2 bases and 1 base respectively, with 12 bases between them. The CDR3 reads CSARSGTLSNQPQHF. As DNA, the CDR3 is TGCAGTGCTAGATCAGGGACCTTAAGCAATCAGCCCCAGCATTTT.

At least ten counts were recorded for this clonotype. This sequence joins TRBV5-1 and TRBJ2-7; D tentatively reads TRBD1 or TRBD2 (5 bases each). The length of the CDR3 is 15 residues. V lost 0 bases and J 6 bases, leaving 16 bases between the germline ends. Germline V gives CDR1 SGHRS, CDR2 YFSETQ. The CDR3 reads CASSLAGALGFEQYF. DNA of the CDR3: TGCGCCAGCAGCTTGGCCGGGGCACTGGGATTCGAGCAGTACTTC.

This clonotype was counted at least ten times. V gene TRBV18 combines with J gene TRBJ2-5, with unresolved D. This CDR3 spans 13 amino acids. Trimming removed 2 bases from V and 5 bases from J, with 9 bases in between. Germline lookup yields CDR1 KGHSH and CDR2 LQKENI. Here the CDR3 DNA reads TGTGCCAGCTCACCAGGGGTTCTGGAGACCCAGTACTTC. As protein: CASSPGVLETQYF.

This clonotype was observed many times. The chain employs TRBV11-2 and TRBJ1-1; no reliable D call. The CDR3 sequence is 13 residues long. CDR1 is SGHAT, CDR2 FQNNGV, per germline. Trimming cost V 6 bases and J 8 bases, with 16 bases left between them. Here the CDR3 DNA reads TGTGCCAGCAGATTTATGGAGGCAGCCGAAGCTTTCTTT. It translates to CASRFMEAAEAFF.